This TCR beta chain was observed in a study of blood T cell repertoires in COVID-19. Overall study: Some COVID-19 samples were acute and others convalescent; all came from the United States, Italy and Spain. T cells, B-cell-depleted T cells, or PBMCs supplied cDNA or gDNA.

Germline V CDR1 and CDR2: MRHNA, SNTAGT. Deletions cut 4 bases from V and 1 base from J, with 12 bases between. The CDR3 runs to 15 residues. As processed by the authors: How many nucleated cells were present was estimated from reference gene primer amplification. The assay was immunoSEQ multiplex PCR, and TCRdb's table has in-frame clones only and misses some. That table furnishes V, J and clone size, whereas the DNA furnished D and trimming. The sample carries around 120,000 clones, 71% recorded once. The sequencing input was peripheral blood. The rearrangement links TRBV6-4 to TRBJ2-3, with D perhaps matching TRBD1 (5 bases). This receptor was taken from a human donor with acute or convalescent COVID-19. The donor label of this sample is uncertain. The DNA for the CDR3 is TGTGCCAGCAGTGGGAAGGGGCGAGGCACAGATACGCAGTATTTT. Residues: CASSGKGRGTDTQYF.